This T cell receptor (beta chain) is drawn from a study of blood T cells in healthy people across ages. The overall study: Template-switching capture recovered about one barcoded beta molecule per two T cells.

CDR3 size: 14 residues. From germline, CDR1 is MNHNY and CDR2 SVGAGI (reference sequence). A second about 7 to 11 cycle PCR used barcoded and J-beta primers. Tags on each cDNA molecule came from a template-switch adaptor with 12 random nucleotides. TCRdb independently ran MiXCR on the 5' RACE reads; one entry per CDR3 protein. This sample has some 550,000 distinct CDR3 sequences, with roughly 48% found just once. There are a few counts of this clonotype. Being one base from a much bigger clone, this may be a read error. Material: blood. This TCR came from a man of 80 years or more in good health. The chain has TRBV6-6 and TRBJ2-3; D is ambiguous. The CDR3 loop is CAGSYPDHTDTQYF. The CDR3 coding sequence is TGTGCCGGCAGTTACCCGGATCACACAGATACGCAGTATTTT.